The 21 T cell receptor beta chains in this list originate from one sample, sequenced in a study of CD8 T cells in ankylosing spondylitis. TCRdb analysed the 5' RACE reads with MiXCR anew, one entry per CDR3 protein. The sample holds about 160,000 distinct CDR3 sequences, approximately 9.9% seen once. Input material: blood, either unsorted or a sorted T cell fraction (not recorded which). Receptors originate from a female donor with ankylosing spondylitis or in good health (not recorded which).

In DNA form, the CDR3 reads TGTGCCAGCAGCCCCCCCCCCGACAGGATGGACTACGAGCAGTACTTC. It translates to CASSPPPDRMDYEQYF. V gene TRBV6-1 combines with J gene TRBJ2-7; TRBD1 is a possible D gene (6 bases). V gave up 6 bases and J gave up 3 bases, with 21 bases separating them. Looked up from germline, CDR1 is MNHNS and CDR2 is SASEGT. The CDR3 totals 16 residues.

This clonotype appeared a few times. V gene TRBV6-6 combines with J gene TRBJ2-5; maybe TRBD1 (5 bases). Germline CDR1 is MNHNY and CDR2 is SVGAGI (reference sequence). This CDR3 spans 13 amino acids. The V end was cut by 4 bases, the J end by 2 bases, with 8 bases between. CDR3: CASSLYRQETQYF. The CDR3 nucleotides are TGTGCCAGCAGTTTGTACAGGCAAGAGACCCAGTACTTC.

The rearrangement uses TRBV24-1 and TRBJ2-3, with 7 bases matching TRBD2. Per the germline V gene, CDR1 is KGHDR and CDR2 is SFDVKD. CDR3 length: 16 residues. Unmatched junction bases numbered 11, after V lost 4 bases and J lost 5 bases. The CDR3 DNA reads as TGTGCCACCAGTGAACCCTCAGGCGGGAGCGTAGATACGCAGTATTTT. Residues: CATSEPSGGSVDTQYF.

In this sample, this clonotype turned up many times. The J gene is TRBJ1-1, the V gene TRBV3-1, with D possibly matching TRBD1 (5 bases). Germline V gene sequence: CDR1 LGHDT, CDR2 YNNKEL (reference sequence). With 0 bases removed from V and 10 bases from J, the gap between germline ends came to 9 bases. The CDR3 has 12 amino acids. CDR3 nucleotides: TGTGCCAGCAGCCAAGAGGAGGGACGAGCTTTCTTT. Translated, it gives CASSQEEGRAFF. Full variable domain (missing parts from reference TRBV3-1 and TRBJ1-1): DTAVSQTPKYLVTQMGNDKSIKCEQNLGHDTMYWYKQDSKKFLKIMFSYNNKELIINETVPNRFSPKSPDKAHLNLHINSLELGDSAVYFCASSQEEGRAFFGQGTRLTVV.

The gene calls are TRBV29-1 and TRBJ2-7, with D possibly matching TRBD2 (5 bases). V was cut by 5 bases and J by 1 base, with 6 bases left in between. This CDR3 is built from 11 residues. The V gene's germline CDR1 is SQVTM and CDR2 ANQGSEA. The CDR3 bases are TGCAGCGTTTTAGCGTCCTACGAGCAGTACTTC. This gives the protein CSVLASYEQYF.

As concerns this clonotype: A much larger clone is a single base away; this may be a read error. The V gene is TRBV28, the J gene TRBJ2-2; 14 nucleotides agree with TRBD2. V shed 8 bases and J 5 bases; nucleotides not matched to a gene: 16. Germline V gives CDR1 MDHEN, CDR2 SYDVKM. CDR3 length: 19 residues. The CDR3 loop is CASGSFGPTSGRDTGELFF. The CDR3 DNA reads TGTGCCAGCGGTTCATTCGGCCCGACTAGCGGGAGGGATACCGGGGAGCTGTTTTTT.

In its sample, this clonotype was seen a few times. The chain carries TRBV27 and TRBJ1-2, with a weak D call TRBD1 (5 bases). This CDR3 is 15 amino acids long. With 2 bases removed from V and 8 bases from J, the gap between germline ends came to 18 bases. Germline loops: CDR1 MNHEY, CDR2 SMNVEV (reference sequence). CDR3 sequence reads: CASSLGAGAYEGYTF. As DNA, the CDR3 is TGTGCCAGCAGTTTAGGGGCAGGAGCTTATGAGGGCTACACCTTC.

This clonotype has a handful of counts. The V gene is TRBV20-1, the J gene TRBJ2-7; D is perhaps TRBD2 (7 bases). V lost 2 bases to trimming and J lost 0 bases, with 23 bases between them. The CDR3 has 18 amino acids. Germline V CDR1 and CDR2: DFQATT, SNEGSKA (reference sequence). This chain's CDR3 is CSARKTGLAGWSSYEQYF. CDR3 nucleotides: TGCAGTGCTAGAAAGACAGGATTAGCGGGTTGGAGCTCCTACGAGCAGTACTTC.

The V and J genes are TRBV6-2 or TRBV6-3 and TRBJ1-1; the D is unclear. The CDR3 contains 16 residues. The V gene's germline CDR1 is MNHEY and CDR2 SVGEGT. V was clipped by 0 bases and J by 0 bases, with 11 bases between them. The CDR3 DNA sequence: TGTGCCAGCAGTTACTCCGCGCGGGATCTGAACACTGAAGCTTTCTTT. Translating it yields CASSYSARDLNTEAFF.

This clonotype has just a few counts. The chain links TRBV24-1 to TRBJ2-1, with D possibly being TRBD1 (5 bases). Per the germline V gene, CDR1 is KGHDR and CDR2 is SFDVKD. V gave up 3 bases and J gave up 4 bases, with 6 bases separating them. This CDR3 comprises 13 residues. The CDR3 loop reads CATSDRGYNEQFF. CDR3 nucleotides: TGTGCCACCAGTGATAGGGGATACAATGAGCAGTTCTTC.

This chain uses TRBV30 with TRBJ2-7, with TRBD2 as a possible D gene (5 bases). The CDR3 spans 13 residues. Germline V lookup: CDR1 GTSNPN, CDR2 SVGIG (reference sequence). Trimming removed 3 bases from V and 1 base from J, with 10 bases in between. CDR3 protein: CAWSIEGSYEQYF. For the CDR3, the DNA is TGTGCCTGGAGCATCGAGGGTTCCTACGAGCAGTACTTC. Filled out from reference TRBV30 and TRBJ2-7, the complete variable domain reads SQTIHQWPATLVQPVGSPLSLECTVEGTSNPNLYWYRQAAGRGLQLLFYSVGIGQISSEVPQNLSASRPQDRQFILSSKKLLLSDSGFYLCAWSIEGSYEQYFGPGTRLTVT.

Only one count was recorded for this clonotype. The chain links TRBV7-9 to TRBJ2-7, with D possibly being TRBD1 (5 bases). CDR3 length equals 12 residues. V was clipped by 4 bases and J by 7 bases, with 11 bases between them. CDR1 is SEHNR and CDR2 is FQNEAQ in the germline V gene (reference sequence). CDR3 sequence reads: CASSSPQGEQYF. DNA for the CDR3: TGTGCCAGCAGCTCCCCCCAGGGAGAGCAGTACTTC.

As to this clonotype: A junction boundary mismatches the germline segment, possibly from a read error. The gene calls are TRBV14 and TRBJ2-7; either TRBD1 or TRBD2 may supply D (5 bases each). This CDR3 has 13 residues. CDR1 and CDR2 (germline): SGHDN, FVKESK. CDR3 bases: TGTGCCAGCAGCCAAGACCTTGCCGGGACCCATAACTTC. It translates to CASSQDLAGTHNF.

This clonotype was counted only a few times. The chain joins TRBV20-1 to TRBJ2-1; D unclear. Germline-derived CDR1 and CDR2 are DFQATT and SNEGSKA (reference sequence). Trimming took off 0 bases at V and 0 bases at J, with 9 bases between the two ends. CDR3 size: 15 residues. The CDR3 region is CSARDLRGSYNEQFF. CDR3 in DNA: TGCAGTGCTAGAGATCTCCGAGGCTCCTACAATGAGCAGTTCTTC.

This clonotype showed up just a few times. This rearrangement joins TRBV11-2 to TRBJ2-4; 7 bases are a match to TRBD2. The trim removed 5 bases at V and 8 bases at J, leaving 15 bases unmatched. Germline V CDR1 and CDR2: SGHAT, FQNNGV. The CDR3 is 16 amino acids. The CDR3 loop reads CASSPSGREPQYIQYF. The CDR3 DNA is TGTGCCAGCAGCCCCTCGGGGCGGGAGCCCCAGTACATTCAGTACTTC.

This clonotype has a count of ten or more. The V gene is TRBV12-3 or TRBV12-4, the J gene TRBJ1-1; D unresolved. The CDR3 loop spans 13 amino acids. V was cut by 1 base and J by 0 bases, with 3 bases left in between. CDR3 coding DNA: TGTGCCAGCAGTTTAGGGGTGAACACTGAAGCTTTCTTT. As protein: CASSLGVNTEAFF.

Many counts were recorded for this clonotype. J is TRBJ2-7 and V is TRBV20-1, with 9 bases that match TRBD2. Germline loops: CDR1 DFQATT, CDR2 SNEGSKA (reference sequence). The V gene end was trimmed by 5 bases and the J gene end by 4 bases; junction bases not matched to a gene: 6. The CDR3 spans 13 residues. CDR3 DNA: TGCAGTGCTGGGACGGCGGGAGGGTACGAGCAGTACTTC. Encoded protein: CSAGTAGGYEQYF.

This clonotype was detected a few times. The chain uses TRBV4-3 and TRBJ1-3; D uncertain. The CDR3 covers 16 residues. Germline V gene data show CDR1 as LGHNA and CDR2 as YSLEER. The germline V and J ends were trimmed by 0 bases and 0 bases, with 9 bases remaining between them. The CDR3 coding sequence is TGCGCCAGCAGCCAAGACCTCGGGATCTCTGGAAACACCATATATTTT. This codes for CASSQDLGISGNTIYF.

This clonotype was seen more than once but under ten times. The CDR3 DNA is TGTGCCAGCAGTCACTTCAGCCCGGGCTCATTAATAGGCTACACCTTC. Its translation: CASSHFSPGSLIGYTF. The chain carries TRBV27 and TRBJ1-2; no definite D call. Germline V lookup: CDR1 MNHEY, CDR2 SMNVEV (reference sequence). The V end was cut by 5 bases, the J end by 8 bases, with 24 bases between. This CDR3 region has 16 residues.

The genes are TRBV20-1 and TRBJ2-7, with 10 bases aligning to TRBD2. Germline V lookup: CDR1 DFQATT, CDR2 SNEGSKA (reference sequence). This CDR3 spans 13 amino acids. J was trimmed by 7 bases and V by 6 bases; bases with no gene match: 9. CDR3 nucleotide sequence: TGCAGTGCCCCACTGGGACTAGCGCGGGAGCAGTACTTC. It codes for CSAPLGLAREQYF.

This clonotype has more than one count but fewer than ten. The V gene is TRBV28, the J gene TRBJ2-1, with D unclear. Trimming removed 6 bases at V and 5 bases at J, with 11 bases between. The CDR3 totals 13 residues. Germline CDR1 is MDHEN and CDR2 is SYDVKM. The CDR3 coding sequence is TGTGCCAGCAGCTCAAACAATAACAATGAGCAGTTCTTC. This gives the protein CASSSNNNNEQFF.